The rows below give T cell receptor beta chains drawn from one sample of a study of blood T cell repertoires in COVID-19. Profiled with immunoSEQ multiplex PCR; TCRdb holds only in-frame clones, not every one. The sample records tens of thousands of clones, around 90% being singletons. Sequencing was performed on peripheral blood. The receptors were sampled from a woman aged 80 or over with acute or convalescent COVID-19. Each CDR3 is given with its conserved first and last residue. The order of the fields is D gene, V gene, J gene, CDR3 DNA, CDR3 protein. A D gene is named only where the DNA matches it firmly.

D gene: TRBD1
V gene: TRBV5-4
J gene: TRBJ1-2
CDR3 DNA: TGTGCCAGCAGAGGGACAGTCTATGGCTACACCTTC
CDR3 protein: CASRGTVYGYTF

D gene: .
V gene: TRBV19
J gene: TRBJ1-1
CDR3 DNA: TGTGCCAGTAGTAAGGACAGGAACACTGAAGCTTTCTTT
CDR3 protein: CASSKDRNTEAFF

D gene: .
V gene: TRBV19
J gene: TRBJ2-2
CDR3 DNA: TGTGCCAGTAGTATAAATCAGGCCGGGGAGCTGTTTTTT
CDR3 protein: CASSINQAGELFF

D gene: .
V gene: TRBV6-5
J gene: TRBJ2-2
CDR3 DNA: TGTGCCAGCAGTTTCGGTTTAGCCGGGGAGCTGTTTTTT
CDR3 protein: CASSFGLAGELFF

D gene: .
V gene: TRBV5-1
J gene: TRBJ2-2
CDR3 DNA: TGCGCCAGCAGCTTGGTACAGATGAACACCGGGGAGCTGTTTTTT
CDR3 protein: CASSLVQMNTGELFF

D gene: TRBD1
V gene: TRBV6-1
J gene: TRBJ1-4
CDR3 DNA: TGTGCCAGCAGTGGGACAGGGGGACAACCCCCGGGTGAAAAACTGTTTTTT
CDR3 protein: CASSGTGGQPPGEKLFF

D gene: TRBD1
V gene: TRBV7-3
J gene: TRBJ2-7
CDR3 DNA: TGTGCCAGCAGCTTATACAGGGGCCCCTACGAGCAGTACTTC
CDR3 protein: CASSLYRGPYEQYF

D gene: TRBD1
V gene: TRBV24-1
J gene: TRBJ1-6
CDR3 DNA: TGTGCCACCAGTGAACGGGACAGGGGGCGAAATTCACCCCTCCACTTT
CDR3 protein: CATSERDRGRNSPLHF

D gene: TRBD2
V gene: TRBV5-1
J gene: TRBJ2-5
CDR3 DNA: TGCGCCAGCAGTAGCCCTAGCGGGCAAGAGACCCAGTACTTC
CDR3 protein: CASSSPSGQETQYF

D gene: .
V gene: TRBV5-4
J gene: TRBJ2-1
CDR3 DNA: TGTGCCAGCAGCTCGCAGGGGAGCTCCTACAATGAGCAGTTCTTC
CDR3 protein: CASSSQGSSYNEQFF

D gene: .
V gene: TRBV7-8
J gene: TRBJ1-2
CDR3 DNA: TGTGCCAGCAGCTTAGCGGGGGGGTATGGCTACACCTTC
CDR3 protein: CASSLAGGYGYTF